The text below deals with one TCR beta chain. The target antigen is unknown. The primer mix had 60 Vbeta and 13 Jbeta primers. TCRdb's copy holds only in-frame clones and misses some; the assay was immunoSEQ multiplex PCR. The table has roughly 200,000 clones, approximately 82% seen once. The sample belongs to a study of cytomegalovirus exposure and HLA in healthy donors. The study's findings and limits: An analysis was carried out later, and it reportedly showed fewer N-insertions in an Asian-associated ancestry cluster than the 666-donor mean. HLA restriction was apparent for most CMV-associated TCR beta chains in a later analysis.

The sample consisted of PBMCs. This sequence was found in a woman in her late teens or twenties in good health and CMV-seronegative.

CDR3 bases: TGTGCCATCAGTGAGTCGAGGGGCAGGGGGCTAAGGAACAAGCCGTACAATGAGCAGTTCTTC. It is translated as CAISESRGRGLRNKPYNEQFF. This chain links TRBV10-3 with TRBJ2-1, with 8 bases that match TRBD1. There are 21 residues in the CDR3. Germline values: CDR1 ENHRY, CDR2 SYGVKD. The junction had 20 bases not matched to a gene; V was cut back by 0 bases and J by 4 bases.